The clone carrying this T cell receptor beta chain is a singleton in its sample. Antigen unknown. Germline CDR1 is SGHDT and CDR2 is YYEEEE. The CDR3 is 13 amino acids. V gave up 4 bases and J gave up 4 bases; unmatched junction bases: 2. Method: immunoSEQ multiplex PCR; TCRdb's copy keeps in-frame clones and lacks some. The sample consists of under 150,000 clones, about 91% of them appearing once. Researchers grouped second doses given at about 4 or about 12 weeks into one pool. This record belongs to a study of T cell responses to AZD1222 COVID-19 vaccine. General study findings and limits: Samples come after the peak T cell response, not at day 14. Females made up more of the donors, who were largely white British, and clonal diversity may have come out too low. The study identified only a handful of AZD1222 recipients as seropositive at baseline.

This receptor was obtained from an adult who received the AZD1222 COVID-19 vaccine. This specimen consisted of peripheral blood, obtained 28 days after the second AZD1222 dose. V gene TRBV5-6 combines with J gene TRBJ1-2; 9 positions match TRBD1. The CDR3 sequence is CASSRDRVYGYTF. The CDR3 coding sequence is TGTGCCAGCAGCAGGGACAGGGTCTATGGCTACACCTTC. Looking up the rest from reference TRBV5-6 and TRBJ1-2 gives the full variable domain: DAGVTQSPTHLIKTRGQQVTLRCSPKSGHDTVSWYQQALGQGPQFIFQYYEEEERQRGNFPDRFSGHQFPNYSSELNVNALLLGDSALYLCASSRDRVYGYTFGSGTRLTVV.